Listed below are T cell receptor beta chains from one sample, sequenced in a study of persistence of HIV-infected CD4 T cells. Clones were read by immunoSEQ multiplex PCR, and TCRdb kept only the in-frame ones, dropping some. The sample lists over 10,000 clones; roughly 62% were seen once. These receptors' antigens are unknown. The specimen was CD4+ T cells sorted from PBMCs after roughly 18-hour stimulation, collected from a patient who received antiretroviral therapy. The receptors were gathered from an adult man with HIV who was CMV-seropositive. CDR3s include the opening cysteine and the closing phenylalanine or tryptophan.

j_gene: TRBJ2-7
v_gene: TRBV28
CDR3aa: CASSSGLPRNEQYF

j_gene: TRBJ2-5
v_gene: TRBV5-1
CDR3aa: CASSGGFGETQYF

j_gene: TRBJ1-2
v_gene: TRBV6-1
CDR3aa: CASSEETGGRYGYTF

j_gene: TRBJ1-2
v_gene: TRBV7-8
CDR3aa: CASRPNPRTGDGYTF

j_gene: TRBJ1-3
v_gene: TRBV4-2
CDR3aa: CASSQAGNTIYF

j_gene: TRBJ1-3
v_gene: TRBV19
CDR3aa: CATSEGRSGNTIYF

j_gene: TRBJ2-5
v_gene: TRBV14
CDR3aa: CASSPSRQGQETQYF

j_gene: TRBJ2-3
v_gene: TRBV6-2/TRBV6-3
CDR3aa: CASSGWIDTQYF

j_gene: NA
v_gene: TRBV10-2
CDR3aa: CPRSESWGNEQYF

j_gene: TRBJ1-5
v_gene: TRBV5-1
CDR3aa: CASSLEGGNQPQHF

j_gene: TRBJ1-6
v_gene: TRBV6-5
CDR3aa: CASSYSTESSSPLHF

j_gene: TRBJ2-7
v_gene: TRBV29-1
CDR3aa: CSVEGLRGYEQYF

j_gene: NA
v_gene: TRBV5-5
CDR3aa: CASSPRQQQETQYF

j_gene: TRBJ1-1
v_gene: TRBV5-4
CDR3aa: CASSLGTRAPEAFF

j_gene: TRBJ2-7
v_gene: TRBV5-1
CDR3aa: CASSLERQIYEQYF

j_gene: TRBJ2-5
v_gene: TRBV6-5
CDR3aa: CAIGQGSQETQYF

j_gene: TRBJ2-1
v_gene: TRBV12-3/TRBV12-4
CDR3aa: CASAGYNEQFF

j_gene: TRBJ2-2
v_gene: TRBV5-1
CDR3aa: CASSLAGLATGELFF

j_gene: TRBJ2-2
v_gene: TRBV3-1/TRBV3-2
CDR3aa: CASSQNGPNTGELFF

j_gene: TRBJ2-5
v_gene: TRBV7-2
CDR3aa: CASSLAMTGGETQYF

j_gene: TRBJ1-6
v_gene: TRBV4-2
CDR3aa: CASSLGRVGSPLHF

j_gene: TRBJ1-3
v_gene: TRBV9
CDR3aa: CASSVDEGQFSGNTIYF

j_gene: TRBJ1-5
v_gene: TRBV15
CDR3aa: CATSIGGQPQHF

j_gene: TRBJ2-3
v_gene: TRBV20-1
CDR3aa: CSASRLAGGTDTQYF

j_gene: TRBJ2-2
v_gene: TRBV19
CDR3aa: CASRGGSGINTGELFF

j_gene: TRBJ2-2
v_gene: TRBV5-6
CDR3aa: CASSFRESGTGELFF

j_gene: TRBJ1-1
v_gene: TRBV5-6
CDR3aa: CASSFSYTEAFF

j_gene: TRBJ1-1
v_gene: TRBV5-1
CDR3aa: CASSSPTGGKTEAFF

j_gene: TRBJ2-5
v_gene: TRBV3-1/TRBV3-2
CDR3aa: CASSQVRGFQETQYF

j_gene: TRBJ2-7
v_gene: TRBV10-3
CDR3aa: CAISESGTSGTSRGEQYF

j_gene: TRBJ1-2
v_gene: TRBV7-2
CDR3aa: CASSLDWDRIYGYTF

j_gene: TRBJ1-2
v_gene: TRBV24-1
CDR3aa: CATSDETVVYGYTF

j_gene: TRBJ1-5
v_gene: TRBV19
CDR3aa: CASSINVRGLAQPQHF

j_gene: TRBJ2-1
v_gene: TRBV10-3
CDR3aa: CATRGGGANEQFF

j_gene: TRBJ2-3
v_gene: TRBV6-5
CDR3aa: CASSFQQRSTDTQYF

j_gene: TRBJ2-7
v_gene: TRBV18
CDR3aa: CASSRSSGARRAYEQYF

j_gene: TRBJ1-1
v_gene: TRBV25-1
CDR3aa: CASSQGTGEAFF

j_gene: TRBJ1-2
v_gene: TRBV3-1/TRBV3-2
CDR3aa: CASSQGVSGRGNYGYTF

j_gene: TRBJ1-1
v_gene: TRBV9
CDR3aa: CASSSWGSTEAFF

j_gene: TRBJ2-7
v_gene: TRBV6-5
CDR3aa: CASLRAGPSYEQYF

j_gene: TRBJ2-2
v_gene: TRBV6-2/TRBV6-3
CDR3aa: CASSSTTGGGFNTGELFF

j_gene: TRBJ1-6
v_gene: TRBV3-1/TRBV3-2
CDR3aa: CASSQVFGPLHF

j_gene: TRBJ1-3
v_gene: TRBV30
CDR3aa: CAWTQGSSFAGNTIYF

j_gene: TRBJ1-5
v_gene: TRBV7-8
CDR3aa: CASSPGGSGNQPQHF

j_gene: TRBJ2-7
v_gene: TRBV7-9
CDR3aa: CASSLLGYEQYF

j_gene: TRBJ2-7
v_gene: TRBV18
CDR3aa: CASSLTSGSYEQYF

j_gene: TRBJ1-1
v_gene: TRBV29-1
CDR3aa: CSVDNKPLNTEAFF

j_gene: TRBJ2-2
v_gene: TRBV6-1
CDR3aa: CASSERTSNTGELFF

j_gene: TRBJ1-1
v_gene: TRBV19
CDR3aa: CASSAPGHRGDTEAFF

j_gene: TRBJ2-3
v_gene: TRBV27
CDR3aa: CASSSKRTGGWYF

j_gene: TRBJ2-1
v_gene: TRBV6-5
CDR3aa: CASSPVGDFYNEQFF

j_gene: TRBJ2-7
v_gene: TRBV10-3
CDR3aa: CAIGPSLGEQYF

j_gene: TRBJ2-5
v_gene: TRBV9
CDR3aa: CASSQGRVGLQETQYF

j_gene: TRBJ1-5
v_gene: TRBV7-2
CDR3aa: CASSLNRGLNQPQHF

j_gene: TRBJ1-1
v_gene: TRBV7-8
CDR3aa: CASSRRKGPNAEAFF

j_gene: TRBJ1-6
v_gene: TRBV29-1
CDR3aa: CSVRDSGGSSPLHF